In its sample, the clone carrying this T cell receptor beta chain was seen many times. Antigen unknown. The sample originates from a study of T cells in Graves' hyperthyroidism and ophthalmopathy. Study-level findings and limits: The model predicted ophthalmopathy a median approximately 6 months before onset.

Fresh peripheral blood, 10 ml, was the source of the PBMCs. Germline V gene data show CDR1 as KGHDR and CDR2 as SFDVKD. The CDR3 consists of 16 residues. Trimming took 4 bases from V and 7 from J, leaving 19 bases between them. TCR beta CDR3 regions were amplified from RNA transcripts. First-round RT-PCR targeting the TCR CDR3 was performed with the HTBI primer set. TCRdb reprocessed the multiplex PCR reads with MiXCR, giving one entry per CDR3 protein. Seen here are 250,000 to 300,000 distinct CDR3 sequences, 17% observed once, and the top ten hold around 61%. The sequence was obtained from an older woman with Graves' ophthalmopathy. The chain is built from TRBV24-1 and TRBJ2-1; tentatively, D is TRBD1 (5 bases). The sequenced sample consisted of blood. The CDR3 loop is CATSDPTGRQWNEQFF. CDR3 sequence (DNA): TGTGCCACCAGTGACCCGACGGGTCGACAGTGGAATGAGCAGTTCTTC.